These 18 T cell receptor beta chains were all obtained from the same sample, sequenced in a study of Ad26.COV2.S vaccination and SARS-CoV-2 variants (dated by TCRdb to 2020 to 2023). The library was made by the immunoSEQ multiplex PCR assay. TCRdb's version of the immuneACCESS table is confined to in-frame rearrangements and falls short of the full clone set. An unresolved V gene accounts for under half of the shortfall where checked; the remainder is of unknown origin. For this sample the table gives around 340,000 clones, of which 75% to 90% were detected only once. The ten largest clonotypes hold about 10% of the sample. The label giving this sample's treatment or condition can be read as: approximately 18 received Ad26.COV2.S at low or high dose, single or two shots; about 5 received placebo; per-sample allocation not given. Repertoires of vaccine and placebo recipients were sequenced from samples collected on day 63 after the first injection.

Specimen: peripheral blood, collected in a trial of Ad26.COV2.S vaccine versus placebo. The receptors were sampled from a person aged 18 to 59 who received the Ad26.COV2.S COVID-19 vaccine or a placebo.

This chain connects TRBV7-9 to TRBJ1-2, with 7 positions matching TRBD1. V shed 6 bases, J shed 8 bases, and the junction held 12 bases outside the gene matches. This CDR3 comprises 14 residues. Germline V lookup: CDR1 SEHNR, CDR2 FQNEAQ (reference sequence). As DNA, the CDR3 is TGTGCCAGCAGACCTCGACAGGGCGTGGGAGGCTACACCTTC. Translating it yields CASRPRQGVGGYTF.

The rearrangement joins TRBV10-3 to TRBJ2-7; 7 bases agree with TRBD2. Germline V CDR1 and CDR2: ENHRY, SYGVKD. With 8 bases clipped from V and 0 bases from J, the junction kept 4 bases outside the gene matches. There are 13 residues in the CDR3. CDR3: CAIGAGSSYEQYF. The CDR3 region has the DNA TGTGCCATCGGAGCGGGGTCCTCCTACGAGCAGTACTTC.

V gene TRBV13 combines with J gene TRBJ2-7, with D tentatively TRBD2 (5 bases). V was clipped by 2 bases and J by 12 bases, with 11 bases between them. From germline, CDR1 is PRHDT and CDR2 FYEKMQ (reference sequence). The CDR3 contains 11 residues. For the CDR3, the DNA is TGTGCCAGCAGCTTATACGGACTGTGGTACTTC. Protein sequence: CASSLYGLWYF.

J is TRBJ2-3 and V is TRBV25-1; D is unresolved. The V gene's germline CDR1 is MGHDK and CDR2 SYGVNS. The CDR3 loop spans 13 amino acids. Trimming pared 6 bases from V and 3 bases from J, leaving 10 bases between. The CDR3 DNA is TGTGCCAGCAGCTCCATAGGTACAGATACGCAGTATTTT. Translated, it gives CASSSIGTDTQYF.

V usage is TRBV5-4 and J usage is TRBJ2-7, with 8 bases fitting TRBD1. CDR3 length: 14 residues. V was clipped by 4 bases and J by 6 bases; unmatched bases: 9. CDR1 and CDR2 (germline): SGHNT, YYREEE (reference sequence). CDR3 protein: CASSNRTGPGEQYF. The CDR3 DNA follows: TGTGCCAGCAGCAATCGGACAGGGCCCGGCGAGCAGTACTTC.

The V gene is TRBV28, the J gene TRBJ2-7, with a tentative D call TRBD1 (7 bases). Trimming left V 4 bases short and J 7 bases short, with 23 bases between. The CDR3 totals 16 residues. The germline CDR1 and CDR2 sequences are MDHEN and SYDVKM. The CDR3 sequence is CASSSRGAGRPREQYF. CDR3 in DNA: TGTGCCAGCAGTTCCAGGGGGGCAGGGAGGCCGCGGGAGCAGTACTTC.

The chain couples TRBV12-3 or TRBV12-4 to TRBJ1-2; 7 bases are a match to TRBD1. With V trimmed by 7 bases and J by 8 bases, 7 bases remained unmatched. The CDR3 has 12 amino acids. DNA for the CDR3: TGTGCCAGCACCCCGACAGGGATCGGCTACACCTTC. This codes for CASTPTGIGYTF.

The chain links TRBV12-3 or TRBV12-4 to TRBJ1-1; D is uncertain. Trimming shortened V by 7 bases and J by 7 bases, and 10 bases separated the two germline ends. The CDR3 runs to 11 residues. The DNA for the CDR3 is TGTGCCAGCAACCCGGGGAATGAAGCTTTCTTT. Its translation: CASNPGNEAFF.

The chain recombines TRBV24-1 with TRBJ1-1, with D possibly being TRBD1 (5 bases). This CDR3 comprises 13 residues. Trimming removed 5 bases at V and 5 bases at J, with 11 bases between. CDR1 is KGHDR and CDR2 is SFDVKD in the germline V gene. The CDR3 DNA sequence: TGTGCCACCAGTGCTGGGGGAGGGACTGAAGCTTTCTTT. Its translation: CATSAGGGTEAFF.

The J gene is TRBJ2-7, the V gene TRBV20-1; D remains unclear. CDR1 DFQATT and CDR2 SNEGSKA come from the germline V gene (reference sequence). The CDR3 loop spans 11 amino acids. The ends were cut back, 3 bases at V and 7 bases at J, with 10 bases in the middle. The CDR3, as DNA: TGCAGTGCTAGGGTCCTGAAAGAGCAGTACTTC. It encodes CSARVLKEQYF.

The J gene is TRBJ2-7, the V gene TRBV24-1, with a possible D match to TRBD2 (5 bases). The CDR3 is made up of 14 amino acids. Germline V lookup: CDR1 KGHDR, CDR2 SFDVKD. The germline V and J ends were trimmed by 4 bases and 9 bases, with 18 bases remaining between them. CDR3: CATSDLPFEAGQYF. CDR3 DNA: TGTGCCACCAGTGACCTCCCCTTTGAGGCGGGGCAGTACTTC.

The J gene is TRBJ1-1, the V gene TRBV4-2; D is uncertain. CDR3 length equals 18 residues. The V end was cut by 4 bases, the J end by 1 base, with 22 bases between. Germline CDR1 and CDR2: LGHNA and YNFKEQ. CDR3 sequence (DNA): TGTGCCAGCAGCCCGGACCCAGCGGGAACACGTGGGAACACTGAAGCTTTCTTT. This codes for CASSPDPAGTRGNTEAFF.

V and J are TRBV19 and TRBJ2-2; D unresolved. V was clipped by 5 bases and J by 6 bases, with 10 bases between them. There are 13 residues in the CDR3. CDR1 and CDR2 from the germline V gene are LNHDA and SQIVND (reference sequence). CDR3 residues: CASSLKGPGELFF. The CDR3 DNA reads TGTGCCAGTAGTCTAAAGGGTCCCGGGGAGCTGTTTTTT.

The chain employs TRBV5-6 and TRBJ2-7; the D gene is possibly TRBD1 (5 bases). Germline V gene lookup returns CDR1 SGHDT and CDR2 YYEEEE. Trimming took off 0 bases at V and 1 base at J, with 8 bases between the two ends. This CDR3 is 14 amino acids long. The CDR3 DNA follows: TGTGCCAGCAGCTTGGGACAGCCATCCTACGAGCAGTACTTC. Translating it yields CASSLGQPSYEQYF.

The chain is built from TRBV6-1 and TRBJ2-7, with TRBD2 as a possible D gene (7 bases). V was pared by 4 bases and J by 4 bases, with 20 bases between. Germline assignment: CDR1 MNHNS and CDR2 SASEGT. The CDR3 runs to 16 residues. The CDR3: CASSAQQGGGAYEQYF. For the CDR3, the DNA is TGTGCCAGCAGTGCCCAGCAAGGTGGGGGGGCATACGAGCAGTACTTC.

The chain is built from TRBV2 and TRBJ2-3, with D possibly TRBD1 on 6 matching bases. This CDR3 is built from 18 residues. The germline gives CDR1 SNHLY, CDR2 FYNNEI. V was cut by 5 bases and J by 1 base, with 22 bases left in between. The CDR3 nucleotides are TGTGCCAGCAGTATACAGGGATGGAAAATCGGGGGCACAGATACGCAGTATTTT. Translating gives CASSIQGWKIGGTDTQYF.

V gene TRBV6-5 combines with J gene TRBJ1-1; the D gene is possibly TRBD1 (5 bases). This CDR3 has 13 amino acids. V was shortened by 6 bases and J by 1 base, with 9 bases between the two germline ends. Germline-derived CDR1 and CDR2 are MNHEY and SVGAGI. Here the CDR3 reads CASSLGGNTEAFF. The CDR3 nucleotides read TGTGCCAGCAGCCTCGGGGGGAACACTGAAGCTTTCTTT.

This chain connects TRBV5-1 to TRBJ2-3; a possible D gene is TRBD2 (6 bases). V lost 0 bases and J 4 bases, leaving 9 bases between the germline ends. This CDR3 spans 14 amino acids. CDR1 and CDR2 from the germline V gene are SGHRS and YFSETQ. The chain's CDR3 is CASSLEEGPDTQYF. CDR3 DNA: TGCGCCAGCAGCTTGGAGGAGGGTCCAGATACGCAGTATTTT.